This T cell receptor (beta chain) was recorded in a study of T cells in Graves' hyperthyroidism and ophthalmopathy. General study points: Expanded thyroid clonotypes (above 0.001) were mostly also found in blood.

Newly diagnosed patients aged 18 to 65 had hyperthyroidism of under 2 months' duration. Not enrolled were patients with uncontrolled infection, other autoimmune disease, pregnancy or lactation. TCR beta CDR3 regions were amplified from RNA. With the HTBI primer set, the TCR CDR3 went through a first round of RT-PCR. TCRdb re-called the multiplex PCR reads through MiXCR, storing one row per CDR3 protein. The data show approximately 610,000 distinct CDR3 sequences, roughly 17% seen once. Details on this clonotype: Its specificity is unknown.

V was pared by 5 bases and J by 2 bases, with 10 bases between. This CDR3 spans 13 amino acids. Germline values: CDR1 MNHNS, CDR2 SASEGT. Sequenced input: blood. This TCR was sampled from a woman aged 18 to 35 with Graves' hyperthyroidism. This chain links TRBV6-1 with TRBJ2-7, with D maybe TRBD1 (5 bases). The CDR3 is CASSYLGAYEQYF. CDR3 DNA sequence: TGTGCCAGCAGTTATCTAGGGGCCTACGAGCAGTACTTC.